The source of this TCR beta chain is a study of T cells in narcolepsy. The germline gives CDR1 SGHRS, CDR2 YFSETQ. This CDR3 has 14 amino acids. With V trimmed by 7 bases and J by 2 bases, 7 bases remained unmatched. The protocol was immunoSEQ multiplex PCR, while the TCRdb copy is restricted to in-frame clones and leaves out a portion. Of about 26,000 clones detected, roughly 86% appear once; the ten largest clones hold around 1%. This TCR came from a human donor in good health. The V and J genes are TRBV5-1 and TRBJ2-3; 7 nucleotides align to TRBD2. Sequencing input: memory (CD45RA-) CD4+ T cells from blood. This CDR3 is CASAPGGFTDTQYF. The CDR3 DNA is TGCGCCAGCGCCCCCGGGGGGTTCACAGATACGCAGTATTTT.